This T cell receptor beta chain stems from a study of regulatory dendritic cells for organ transplantation. Study-wide results and limits: Mature dendritic cells appeared to drive more memory CD8+ clonal expansion than regulatory ones.

Concerning this clone: Its target is not known.

The CDR3 has 16 residues. Germline trimming cut 4 bases from V and 4 bases from J; bases unmatched to any gene: 13. Germline V gives CDR1 SGHRS, CDR2 YFSETQ. FACS sorted CD4+ or CD8+ T cells into CD45RA+ naive and CD45RO+ memory. Data came from immunoSEQ multiplex PCR; TCRdb stores just in-frame clones and leaves some out. The sample carries some 35,000 clones, 85% to 90% recorded once. Material: naive CD4+ T cells from blood. Subset specified: CD45RA+ naive T cells. The source of this sequence is a human donor in good health. The genes are TRBV5-1 and TRBJ1-2; 7 positions agree with TRBD1. CDR3 protein: CASSTNSPTGPYGYTF. The CDR3 DNA reads as TGCGCCAGCAGCACTAACTCCCCGACAGGGCCCTATGGCTACACCTTC.